The 9 T cell receptor beta chains below all came from one sample that was sequenced in a study of identical twins. TCRdb passed the 5' RACE reads through MiXCR, listing each CDR3 protein once. This repertoire shows 450,000 to 650,000 distinct CDR3 sequences, nearly 15% found once; its top ten account for more than 0.4%. The sample was also reused in another study, on yellow fever vaccine responses in identical twins.

The source material was CD4+ T cells sorted from blood. These receptor sequences come from a woman younger than 30 in good health.

The chain links TRBV19 to TRBJ2-4, with a possible D match to TRBD2 (6 bases). The CDR3 runs 15 residues. Germline V gene lookup returns CDR1 LNHDA and CDR2 SQIVND (reference sequence). Trimming pared 4 bases from V and 4 bases from J, leaving 14 bases between. The CDR3 protein is CASSRYPGGKNIQYF. CDR3 coding DNA: TGTGCCAGTAGTAGATATCCCGGAGGGAAAAACATTCAGTACTTC.

V gene TRBV20-1 combines with J gene TRBJ1-4; D is ambiguous. Germline-derived CDR1 and CDR2 are DFQATT and SNEGSKA (reference sequence). Trimming pared 7 bases from V and 8 bases from J, leaving 11 bases between. CDR3 size: 11 residues. This chain's CDR3 is CSGQLGEKLFF. In nucleotides, the CDR3 is TGCAGTGGACAACTGGGAGAAAAACTGTTTTTT.

The chain recombines TRBV23-1 with TRBJ1-5; no clear D gene. TRBV23-1 is identified as an open reading frame with a role that is uncertain. V was trimmed by 7 bases and J by 3 bases, leaving 4 bases between them. The CDR3 is 11 amino acids. CDR3 protein: CASTVNQPQHF. DNA of the CDR3: TGCGCCAGCACCGTCAATCAGCCCCAGCATTTT.

This clonotype has a count of ten or more. This rearrangement joins TRBV7-6 to TRBJ2-2; weak D call: TRBD1 (6 bases). The germline V gene has CDR1 SGHVS and CDR2 FNYEAQ. Trimming pared 2 bases from V and 2 bases from J, leaving 21 bases between. CDR3 length: 19 residues. CDR3 in DNA: TGTGCCAGCAGCTTACAGGACAGAACGTTGGAGGTCAACACCGGGGAGCTGTTTTTT. Protein sequence: CASSLQDRTLEVNTGELFF.

The gene calls are TRBV6-5 and TRBJ1-2; 8 bases line up with TRBD1. This CDR3 contains 14 residues. CDR1 and CDR2 (germline): MNHEY, SVGAGI. J lost 8 bases, V lost 0 bases, and 5 bases had no gene match. The CDR3 reads CASSYSGGTGGYTF. The CDR3 region has the DNA TGTGCCAGCAGTTACTCGGGTGGGACAGGAGGCTACACCTTC.

With respect to this clonotype: One end of the junction is discordant with germline, which a read error may explain. The J gene is TRBJ2-1, the V gene TRBV2; D is uncertain. This CDR3 comprises 15 residues. Germline V gives CDR1 SNHLY, CDR2 FYNNEI. CDR3 DNA sequence: TGTGCCAGCAGTGAATGGCAGGTCTCCTCCAATGAGCAGTTCTTC. Translation: CASSEWQVSSNEQFF.

This sequence joins TRBV11-2 and TRBJ2-1; no firm D call. This CDR3 spans 16 amino acids. V was shortened by 3 bases and J by 7 bases, with 19 bases between the two germline ends. CDR1 and CDR2 (germline): SGHAT, FQNNGV. In DNA form, the CDR3 reads TGTGCCAGCAGCTTCCTACAGTCCCTTACATTGAATGAGCAGTTCTTC. Its protein product is CASSFLQSLTLNEQFF.

This clonotype was counted between two and nine times. The rearrangement links TRBV10-3 to TRBJ1-3; possible D gene TRBD1, 5 bases. The germline V gene has CDR1 ENHRY and CDR2 SYGVKD. The CDR3 length is 15 residues. Deletions cut 5 bases from V and 0 bases from J, with 11 bases between. In DNA form, the CDR3 reads TGTGCCATCAGTCTCCCAGGGAGCTCTGGAAACACCATATATTTT. It yields the protein CAISLPGSSGNTIYF.

This chain connects TRBV12-3 or TRBV12-4 to TRBJ2-3; 12 positions agree with TRBD2. The trim removed 8 bases at V and 2 bases at J, leaving 8 bases unmatched. This CDR3 region has 16 residues. This CDR3 is CASHRGLAGLTDTQYF. DNA of the CDR3: TGTGCCAGCCACCGGGGACTAGCGGGCCTCACAGATACGCAGTATTTT.